The sequence of this T cell receptor (beta chain) was determined in a study of shared clonotypes between healthy human individuals. Overall study results and limits: Naive subsets tended to show greater estimated richness than memory subsets.

Between the trimmed V and J ends, which lost 2 bases and 4 bases, there was a span of 11 bases. Germline V lookup: CDR1 KGHSH, CDR2 LQKENI. This CDR3 has 14 amino acids. This table comes from immunoSEQ multiplex PCR, and its TCRdb copy is limited to in-frame clones, with some not included. The repertoire holds 2 million to 2.5 million clones, with over 85% as singletons. Comment on this clone: Its antigen is unidentified.

This TCR came from a young man in good health. Some clones in this sample may be carry-over from other donors' samples. V usage is TRBV18 and J usage is TRBJ1-2; D unresolved. The material sequenced was naive CD4+ T cells from PBMCs. Subset indicated: CD45RA+ positively selected. The CDR3 loop reads CASSPGPRSYGYTF. CDR3 DNA: TGTGCCAGCTCACCAGGCCCAAGATCCTATGGCTACACCTTC.